The following is a T cell receptor beta chain sequence with its context. The sample belongs to a study of T cells in Graves' hyperthyroidism and ophthalmopathy. This CDR3 region has 15 residues. V was cut by 7 bases and J by 7 bases, with 20 bases left in between. The germline gives CDR1 LNHDA, CDR2 SQIVND (reference sequence). The hyperthyroidism patients had all been newly diagnosed, and their disease duration was under 2 months. Their ages ranged from 18 to 65 years. TCR beta CDR3 region amplification was performed from RNA transcripts. The study used the HTBI primer set for a first-round RT-PCR of the TCR CDR3. In TCRdb, the multiplex PCR reads were re-called with MiXCR into one record per CDR3 protein. The sample lists approximately 710,000 distinct CDR3 sequences, roughly 17% seen once, with 15% to 18% in the top ten.

The V call is TRBV19, the J call TRBJ2-1; D may be TRBD1 or TRBD2 (6 bases each). Specimen: blood. This receptor was identified in a man over 45 with Graves' hyperthyroidism. CDR3 nucleotide sequence: TGTGCCAGTACCATGGGGGGCGCTAGCTTTAATGAGCAGTTCTTC. Its protein product is CASTMGGASFNEQFF. The full variable domain, with the rest looked up from reference TRBV19 and TRBJ2-1, is DGGITQSPKYLFRKEGQNVTLSCEQNLNHDAMYWYRQDPGQGLRLIYYSQIVNDFQKGDIAEGYSVSREKKESFPLTVTSAQKNPTAFYLCASTMGGASFNEQFFGPGTRLTVL.